The clone carrying this TCR beta chain turned up a few times. Its matching antigen is unknown. This sample was taken from a study of T cell repertoires in cytomegalovirus infection. Looking at the study overall: Alongside well-studied HLA-B-restricted CMV epitopes, recently identified HLA-C-restricted CMV epitopes were also used.

V lost 6 bases and J 5 bases, leaving 8 bases between the germline ends. CDR3 length: 12 residues. TCRdb re-called the reads through MiXCR, storing one row per CDR3 protein. This table has 400,000 to 600,000 distinct CDR3 sequences, approximately 40% appearing once. Sequences were derived from cultured PBMCs, sampled from culture after CMV antigen stimulation. This clonotype originated in a human donor in good health (CMV status not recorded). Some clones in this sample may be carry-over from other donors' samples. V and J are TRBV12-3 or TRBV12-4 and TRBJ2-1; D ambiguous. CDR3 in DNA: TGTGCCAGCAGGCCCCTCAACAATGAGCAGTTCTTC. Its protein product is CASRPLNNEQFF.